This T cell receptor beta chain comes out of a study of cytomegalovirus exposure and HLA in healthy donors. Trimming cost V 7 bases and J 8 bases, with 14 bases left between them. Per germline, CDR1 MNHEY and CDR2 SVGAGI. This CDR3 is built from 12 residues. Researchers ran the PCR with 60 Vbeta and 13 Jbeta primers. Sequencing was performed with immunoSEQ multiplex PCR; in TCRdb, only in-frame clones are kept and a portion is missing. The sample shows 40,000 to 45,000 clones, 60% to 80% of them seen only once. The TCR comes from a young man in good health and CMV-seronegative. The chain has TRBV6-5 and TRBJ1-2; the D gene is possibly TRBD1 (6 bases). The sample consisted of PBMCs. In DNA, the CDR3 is TGTGCCAGCAAATCAGGGGTGCGGGGCTACACCTTC. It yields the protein CASKSGVRGYTF.